This entry is about one T cell receptor beta chain. What it binds is unknown. Clones were read by immunoSEQ multiplex PCR, and TCRdb kept only the in-frame ones, dropping some. Altogether about 54,000 clones are present, approximately 80% being singletons, with the ten largest covering more than 3%. This record belongs to a study of a mutant IDH1 vaccine in newly diagnosed glioma. Across the study: Vaccination was launched 4-6 weeks after radiotherapy alone, or with temozolomide cycles. Earlier care involved radiotherapy, temozolomide, or both, and the majority received both. Whole-study findings and limits: Pseudoprogression appeared unlinked to shifts in leading peripheral T cell clonotypes.

CDR3 size: 15 residues. Germline assignment: CDR1 LNHDA and CDR2 SQIVND (reference sequence). V lost 5 bases to trimming and J lost 4 bases; unmatched junction nucleotides: 11. Time point: week 5, during vaccination. The content of each vaccine dose was 300 ug of mutant IDH1 20-mer peptide, and topical imiquimod accompanied it. The sequence derives from a man younger than 40 with glioma. This specimen was PBMCs, taken from a glioma patient whose treatment included an IDH1 peptide vaccine. The V call is TRBV19, the J call TRBJ2-7; 7 nucleotides align to TRBD2. Here the CDR3 DNA reads TGTGCCAGTAGTTACACCGTCACGGGAGGTTACGAGCAGTACTTC. Its protein product is CASSYTVTGGYEQYF.